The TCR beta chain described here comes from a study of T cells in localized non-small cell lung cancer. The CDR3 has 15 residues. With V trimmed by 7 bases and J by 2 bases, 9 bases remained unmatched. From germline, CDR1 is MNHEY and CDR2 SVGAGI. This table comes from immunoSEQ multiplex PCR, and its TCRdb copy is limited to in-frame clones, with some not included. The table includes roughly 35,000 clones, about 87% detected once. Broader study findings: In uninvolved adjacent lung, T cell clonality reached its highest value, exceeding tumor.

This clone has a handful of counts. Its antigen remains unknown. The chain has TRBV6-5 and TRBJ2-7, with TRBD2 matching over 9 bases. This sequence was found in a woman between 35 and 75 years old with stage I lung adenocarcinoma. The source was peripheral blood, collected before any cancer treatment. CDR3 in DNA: TGTGCCAGCACGAGATATTCTAGCGGGGCCTACGAGCAGTACTTC. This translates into CASTRYSSGAYEQYF.